This T cell receptor beta chain is drawn from a study of T-cell memory formation after mild COVID-19. Whole-study results and caveats: Clones that got smaller from day 15 to 85 had even CD4/CD8, while clones growing later tipped toward CD4+.

Comments on this clonotype: The antigen is not known. This could be a read error, since a much larger clone is one nucleotide away. It is likely a read error, because the conserved phenylalanine at the end of the CDR3 is missing.

TCR alpha and TCR beta cDNA libraries carrying sample barcodes and UMIs were produced by 5'RACE using constant-segment primers. TCRdb analysed the 5' RACE reads with MiXCR anew, one entry per CDR3 protein. The top ten hold more than 1.5% of the sample, which has approximately 35,000 distinct CDR3 sequences, 21% seen once. The sequencing sample was made of PBMCs or a T cell subset sorted from them (not recorded which). This clonotype was obtained from an adult who had mild COVID-19 (a few samples of this study predate the infection). Cell type and time point are not known.

CDR3 sequence: CAISESTSQGNQPQHS. The CDR3, as DNA: TGTGCCATCAGTGAGTCGACAAGTCAGGGCAATCAGCCCCAGCATTCT. This chain links TRBV10-3 with TRBJ1-5, with D unclear. CDR1 is ENHRY and CDR2 is SYGVKD in the germline V gene. The CDR3 contains 16 residues. V lost 0 bases and J 2 bases, leaving 11 bases between the germline ends.